This is a list of T cell receptor beta chains from one sample in a study of shared clonotypes between healthy human individuals. Generated by immunoSEQ multiplex PCR, the TCRdb table keeps only in-frame clones and is missing some. The table shows approximately 340,000 clones, with over 70% occurring only once. The source material was memory CD4+ T cells sorted from blood. The receptor source for this set is a young man in good health. CDR3s include the opening cysteine and the closing phenylalanine or tryptophan. Fields, in order: V gene, J gene, clone size, D gene, CDR3 DNA, CDR3 protein. D genes are given only for firm matches. Clone size is stated in some rows and not others, as once, few, many or a class when expanded.

>TRBV9|TRBJ2-7|.|.
TGTGCCAGCAGCGTAGCTCCAACCGGGACACCTCACGAGCAGTACTTC
CASSVAPTGTPHEQYF
>TRBV7-6|TRBJ2-7|.|TRBD2
TGTGCCAGCAGCCCCCAACGCACTAGCGGGTCCTACGAGCAGTACTTC
CASSPQRTSGSYEQYF
>TRBV18|TRBJ2-6|.|.
TGTGCCAGCTCACCAGATATGGCTGGGGCCAACGTCCTGACTTTC
CASSPDMAGANVLTF
>TRBV10-1|TRBJ1-3|.|TRBD1
TGCGCCAGCAGCAACAGGGGTTCTGAAAACACCATATATTTT
CASSNRGSENTIYF
>TRBV18|TRBJ2-5|.|.
TGTGCCAGCTCACCGAGGACAGGCGGGGTGGAGACCCAGTACTTC
CASSPRTGGVETQYF
>TRBV6-1|TRBJ2-1|.|TRBD2
TGTGCCAGCACTAAAGCGGGGGGGGCATCCAATGAGCAGTTCTTC
CASTKAGGASNEQFF
>TRBV5-1|TRBJ1-2|few|.
TGCGCCAGCAGCGGAATAGATGGCTACACCTTC
CASSGIDGYTF
>TRBV5-6|TRBJ1-3|.|.
TGTGCCAGCAGCGTAGTTGGAAACACCATATATTTT
CASSVVGNTIYF
>TRBV5-6|TRBJ1-2|.|.
TGTGCCAGCAGCTTGGACAGGGTGAACTATGGCTACACCTTC
CASSLDRVNYGYTF
>TRBV5-1|TRBJ2-7|once|.
TGCGCCAGCAGCACGTACAGGGTTGAAGACGAGCAGTACTTC
CASSTYRVEDEQYF
>TRBV10-3|TRBJ2-7|.|TRBD2
TGTGCCATCAGTGAGACACTAGCGAGAAACTACGAGCAGTACTTC
CAISETLARNYEQYF
>TRBV7-3|TRBJ2-1|.|TRBD2
TGTGCCAGCAGCCCACAAGGGACTAGGAGTGGCAATGAGCAGTTCTTC
CASSPQGTRSGNEQFF
>TRBV2|TRBJ2-5|few|.
TGTGCCAGCAGGCCCGGGACACTTAAGGGAGAGACCCAGTACTTC
CASRPGTLKGETQYF